The clone carrying this TCR beta chain was seen ten or more times. Its antigen is not identified. The junction differs from germline at one of its ends, possibly a read error. In germline, CDR1 is SGHTA, CDR2 FQGNSA. The CDR3 contains 12 residues. TCRdb called the reads again in MiXCR, with one record for every CDR3 protein. The sample carries hundreds of thousands of distinct CDR3 sequences, 17% recorded once. The data were taken from a study of T cell repertoires in cytomegalovirus infection. Study-wide context: A matching HLA type, together with CMV infection, was signaled by public TCR beta signatures. General study findings and limits: Clonotypes of TCR beta that were HLA-C-restricted and CMV-specific dominated the ex vivo response. Identification of carriers of CMV plus the relevant HLA was performed using cumulative public TCR beta family frequency.

The genes are TRBV7-2 and TRBJ2-7; a possible D gene is TRBD1 (6 bases). Input material: PBMCs. The sequence was obtained from a human donor in good health (CMV status not recorded). Some clones in this sample may be carry-over from other donors' samples. The CDR3 sequence is CASTRVGGRLRF. In DNA form, the CDR3 reads TGTGCCAGCACCCGGGTTGGGGGCAGGCTCCGGTTC.